The 7 T cell receptor beta chains given below trace back to one sample, sequenced in a study of blood T cell repertoires in COVID-19. Clones were read by immunoSEQ multiplex PCR, and TCRdb kept only the in-frame ones, dropping some. The sample has around 200,000 clones, about 87% seen once. Material: PBMCs or T cells enriched from blood (not recorded which). All receptors come from a man younger than 45 who had recovered from COVID-19.

This chain joins TRBV5-7 and TRBJ2-7, with 7 bases lining up with TRBD1. TRBV5-7 counts as an open reading frame of uncertain function. The CDR3 length is 14 residues. Losses at the gene ends were 4 bases for V and 6 bases for J; bases not matched to a gene: 10. In DNA, the CDR3 is TGTGCCAGCAGCCTCGTCGCAGGGGGTGGCGAGCAGTACTTC. Translation: CASSLVAGGGEQYF.

The chain is built from TRBV11-2 and TRBJ2-7; D is perhaps TRBD2 (5 bases). The CDR3 is made up of 15 amino acids. Trimming removed 1 base from V and 0 bases from J, with 10 bases in between. Germline V gene sequence: CDR1 SGHAT, CDR2 FQNNGV. CDR3 protein: CASSLGRGGSYEQYF. The CDR3 DNA reads as TGTGCCAGCAGCTTAGGGAGAGGAGGCTCCTACGAGCAGTACTTC. The variable domain in full, with the rest retrieved from reference TRBV11-2 and TRBJ2-7, is EAGVAQSPRYKIIEKRQSVAFWCNPISGHATLYWYQQILGQGPKLLIQFQNNGVVDDSQLPKDRFSAERLKGVDSTLKIQPAKLEDSAVYLCASSLGRGGSYEQYFGPGTRLTVT.

The rearrangement joins TRBV2 to TRBJ2-2; 7 nucleotides agree with TRBD1. Trimming cost V 7 bases and J 8 bases; bases outside gene matches: 7. The CDR3 sequence is 13 residues long. The germline CDR1 and CDR2 sequences are SNHLY and FYNNEI. The DNA for the CDR3 is TGTGCCAGCAACCGACAGGGTAGAGGGGAGCTGTTTTTT. It is translated as CASNRQGRGELFF.

The gene calls are TRBV11-2 and TRBJ2-2, with D tentatively TRBD2 (5 bases). The CDR3 has 14 amino acids. Trimming took off 4 bases at V and 3 bases at J, with 9 bases between the two ends. Germline lookup yields CDR1 SGHAT and CDR2 FQNNGV. The CDR3 spells CASSSPGDTGELFF. CDR3 DNA sequence: TGTGCCAGCAGCTCCCCCGGGGACACCGGGGAGCTGTTTTTT.

The chain is built from TRBV29-1 and TRBJ2-7, with TRBD2 identical over 9 bases. Trimming removed 5 bases from V and 5 bases from J; junction bases left unmatched: 13. The CDR3 loop spans 15 amino acids. The germline V gene has CDR1 SQVTM and CDR2 ANQGSEA. Written as DNA, the CDR3 is TGCAGCGTTCGTTCTCCTAGCGGGAATGGGAACGAGCAGTACTTC. This gives the protein CSVRSPSGNGNEQYF.

This sequence joins TRBV6-6 and TRBJ2-5; the match to TRBD1 covers 7 bases. The junction had 0 bases not matched to a gene; V was cut back by 8 bases and J by 0 bases. The CDR3 extends over 12 amino acids. The germline V gene encodes CDR1 MNHNY and CDR2 SVGAGI (reference sequence). CDR3 bases: TGTGCCAGCGGGACAGACCAAGAGACCCAGTACTTC. Its translation: CASGTDQETQYF.

The chain uses TRBV3-1 (or the pseudogene TRBV3-2) and TRBJ1-2; D perhaps matches TRBD1 (6 bases). The CDR3 consists of 13 residues. V was clipped by 0 bases and J by 14 bases, with 16 bases between them. Germline assignment: CDR1 LGHDT and CDR2 YNNKEL (reference sequence). The CDR3 DNA follows: TGTGCCAGCAGCCAAGACAGGGGCGGTTTAAGGACCTTC. This sequence encodes CASSQDRGGLRTF.